This TCR beta chain originates from a study of blood T cell repertoires in COVID-19. The overall study: Samples representing acute and convalescent COVID-19 were sourced from the United States, Italy and Spain. PBMCs, B-cell-depleted T cells, or T cells provided the cDNA or gDNA that made up the material.

Authors' data handling: It was from reference gene primer amplification that nucleated cell counts were estimated. Method: immunoSEQ multiplex PCR; TCRdb's copy keeps in-frame clones and lacks some. The DNA was the basis for D and trimming; V, J and clone size are from that table. Seen here are 350,000 to 450,000 clones, roughly 90% observed once, and the top ten hold approximately 1.2%. CDR1 SEHNR and CDR2 FQNEAQ come from the germline V gene (reference sequence). This CDR3 comprises 13 residues. The V and J ends lost 8 bases and 7 bases, in that order; junction bases with no gene match: 5. Material: peripheral blood. This chain links TRBV7-9 with TRBJ1-2; 12 nucleotides line up with TRBD1. The TCR originated in a man aged 35 to 55 with acute or convalescent COVID-19. This chain's CDR3 is CASGGTGGFGYTF. The CDR3 bases are TGTGCCAGCGGCGGGACAGGGGGCTTTGGCTACACCTTC.